This T cell receptor beta chain stems from a study of response to subunit inactivated influenza vaccine. V shed 1 base and J shed 0 bases, with 7 bases lying between them. Looked up from germline, CDR1 is LNHNV and CDR2 is YYDKDF (reference sequence). The CDR3 length is 16 residues. TCRdb reprocessed the RT-PCR reads with MiXCR, giving one entry per CDR3 protein. The table shows about 780,000 distinct CDR3 sequences, with under 20% occurring only once. Study-wide results and caveats: The authors put forward the suggestion that each seasonal influenza vaccination may bring in only a limited number of new T cells.

This clonotype came up a few times. Its antigen is unknown. The clonotype originates from a man aged 50-60 years who received an inactivated influenza vaccine. V usage is TRBV15 and J usage is TRBJ2-6; D could derive from TRBD1 or TRBD2 (5 bases each). This specimen was PBMCs from blood, taken roughly 5 days after vaccination. The CDR3, as DNA: TGTGCCACCAGCAGAGGGGGGAGCTCTGGGGCCAACGTCCTGACTTTC. Translation gives CATSRGGSSGANVLTF.